The entry below describes one T cell receptor beta chain. V shed 5 bases, J shed 0 bases, and the junction held 21 bases outside the gene matches. Germline V CDR1 and CDR2: LNHDA, SQIVND (reference sequence). The CDR3 consists of 21 residues. This sample stems from a study of blood T cell repertoires in COVID-19. Study background: Samples came from the United States, Italy and Spain, spanning acute and convalescent COVID-19. PBMCs, B-cell-depleted T cells, or T cells provided the cDNA or gDNA that made up the material.

Original handling: From reference gene primer amplification, estimates of nucleated cell counts were derived. Generated by immunoSEQ multiplex PCR, the TCRdb table keeps only in-frame clones and is missing some. V and J calls and clone size follow that table, whereas D and trimming were derived from the DNA. The table lists about 50,000 clones, about nine tenths of them singletons, with about 6.5% in the top ten. The V gene is TRBV19, the J gene TRBJ1-5; TRBD1 aligns across 8 bases. The clonotype comes from a man in his fifties with active COVID-19. Sequenced sample: peripheral blood. The CDR3 sequence: CASSLGQGKSRNSDSNQPQHF. The CDR3 coding sequence is TGTGCCAGTAGTCTAGGACAGGGTAAGAGTAGAAATAGCGATAGCAATCAGCCCCAGCATTTT.